This T cell receptor (beta chain) was obtained from a study of response to subunit inactivated influenza vaccine. In this sample, this clonotype turned up many times. This CDR3 has 11 residues. Trimming stripped 5 bases from V and 1 base from J, with 5 bases between. CDR1 and CDR2 (germline): DFQATT, SNEGSKA (reference sequence). TCRdb fed the RT-PCR reads into MiXCR, producing one record per CDR3 protein. The sample shows more than 500,000 distinct CDR3 sequences, around 11% of them seen only once. These sequences were also reported in another study, on T cells expressing NK-cell markers. That work adds: It was by 5'RACE template switching with UMIs that TCR beta cDNA was made. Source material for TCR beta repertoires consisted of sorted CD3+CD56+NKG2C+, CD3+CD56+NKG2C- and CD3+CD56-NKG2C+ T cells. The eight sequenced donors comprised seven who were HCMV-seropositive and one who was seronegative. An anti-gamma-delta TCR antibody restricted sorting to alpha-beta TCR T cells in several experiments. NKG2C+ dominant clonotypes from roughly 6 donors made up about 1.0-8% of CD8+ T cells.

The TCR comes from a man aged 45-65 years who received an inactivated influenza vaccine. The sample consisted of PBMCs from blood, taken on the day of vaccination. V is TRBV20-1 and J is TRBJ1-1, with unresolved D. CDR3 sequence reads: CSARKNTEAFF. In DNA form, the CDR3 reads TGCAGTGCTCGGAAGAACACTGAAGCTTTCTTT.